The rows below give T cell receptor beta chains drawn from one sample of a study of blood T cell repertoires in COVID-19. Only in-frame clones appear in the TCRdb table, and some are missing; sequencing was by immunoSEQ multiplex PCR. The data show some 69,000 clones, 80% to 95% seen once. Sequencing input: peripheral blood. The source of these receptors is a man aged 45-60 years with COVID-19, enrolled during active disease. The CDR3 runs from the conserved cysteine through the conserved F or W.

CDR3 length,V gene,J gene,CDR3 protein
15,TRBV11-2,TRBJ2-3,CASSFSIINTGTQYF
16,TRBV2,TRBJ2-7,CASSVMETGGDYEQYF
12,TRBV29-1,TRBJ2-5,CSVEKEGTGEYF
14,TRBV27,TRBJ2-6,CASSPNSGANVLTF
13,TRBV9,TRBJ1-1,CASGSYRNTEAFF
16,TRBV19,TRBJ1-1,CASSSGTGGEDTEAFF
13,TRBV18,TRBJ2-7,CASSYTRDRAEVF
13,TRBV6-5,TRBJ1-5,CASRTGSNQPQHF
16,TRBV6-2/TRBV6-3,TRBJ2-3,CASSRIPGEGTDTQYF
17,TRBV5-1,TRBJ2-7,CASSLVAIGTSFFEQYF
11,TRBV23-1,TRBJ1-1,CASSIYTEAFF
16,TRBV7-8,TRBJ1-1,CASSLYQTEGNTEAFF
15,TRBV6-2/TRBV6-3,TRBJ2-1,CASSPRDRDYNEQFF
17,TRBV7-6,TRBJ2-3,CASSLELAGGGTDTQYF
15,TRBV30,TRBJ2-5,CAWSVQAAVQETQYF
15,TRBV19,TRBJ1-3,CASSIGQTSGNTIYF
15,TRBV2,TRBJ2-7,CASRASRSGPVEQYF
17,TRBV19,TRBJ1-5,CASSRGGQGSGNQPQHF
22,TRBV27,TRBJ2-1,CASSPLDRRRGLAGITYNEQFF
15,TRBV3-1/TRBV3-2,TRBJ1-1,CASSHGDRGNTEAFF
13,TRBV5-1,TRBJ1-5,CASSLNGNQPQHF
15,TRBV5-4,TRBJ2-7,CASSSDRGQTYEQYF